Listed below are T cell receptor beta chains from one sample, sequenced in a study of blood T cell repertoires in COVID-19. Using immunoSEQ multiplex PCR, the repertoire was profiled, and TCRdb retains in-frame clones only, with some absent. The table has 200,000 to 250,000 clones, 70% to 90% seen once. The source material was peripheral blood. These receptors were collected from a man aged 40-49 years with acute or convalescent COVID-19. Both conserved end residues are part of each CDR3. Fields, in order: V gene, J gene, D gene, clone size, CDR3 protein, CDR3 DNA. D genes are given only for firm matches. Clone size is given for some rows only: seen once, a few or many times, or a class if the clone is expanded.

V gene: TRBV9
J gene: TRBJ1-2
D gene: NA
clone size: few
CDR3 protein: CASSVETGLHYGYTF
CDR3 DNA: TGTGCCAGCAGCGTAGAGACAGGTCTTCACTATGGCTACACCTTC

V gene: TRBV7-8
J gene: TRBJ1-4
D gene: NA
clone size: NA
CDR3 protein: CASSFTDRQNEKLFF
CDR3 DNA: TGTGCCAGCAGCTTCACCGACAGGCAGAATGAAAAACTGTTTTTT

V gene: TRBV12-5
J gene: TRBJ1-3
D gene: TRBD1
clone size: NA
CDR3 protein: CASGLVSGQGRNTIYF
CDR3 DNA: TGTGCTAGTGGTTTGGTATCAGGACAGGGTCGAAACACCATATATTTT

V gene: TRBV6-2/TRBV6-3
J gene: TRBJ1-4
D gene: NA
clone size: NA
CDR3 protein: CASSLEYRDEKLFF
CDR3 DNA: TGTGCCAGCAGCCTCGAATACAGGGACGAAAAACTGTTTTTT

V gene: TRBV5-1
J gene: TRBJ2-1
D gene: TRBD2
clone size: NA
CDR3 protein: CASSLFLFQRGSDEQFF
CDR3 DNA: TGCGCCAGCAGCTTGTTCCTGTTCCAGCGGGGGTCGGATGAGCAGTTCTTC

V gene: TRBV5-1
J gene: TRBJ2-7
D gene: TRBD1
clone size: NA
CDR3 protein: CASSLTGTGSMQYF
CDR3 DNA: TGCGCCAGCAGCTTAACCGGGACAGGGTCTATGCAGTACTTC

V gene: TRBV7-9
J gene: TRBJ1-2
D gene: NA
clone size: NA
CDR3 protein: CASSSSGDWDGYTF
CDR3 DNA: TGTGCCAGCAGCAGCAGCGGGGACTGGGATGGCTACACCTTC

V gene: TRBV28
J gene: TRBJ1-5
D gene: NA
clone size: once
CDR3 protein: CASTLGQHQPQHF
CDR3 DNA: TGTGCCAGCACCCTCGGACAGCATCAGCCCCAGCATTTT

V gene: TRBV5-1
J gene: TRBJ2-2
D gene: TRBD2
clone size: NA
CDR3 protein: CASSPRGTSGGPNTGELFF
CDR3 DNA: TGCGCCAGCAGCCCGAGAGGGACTAGCGGGGGGCCCAACACCGGGGAGCTGTTTTTT

V gene: TRBV7-9
J gene: TRBJ2-1
D gene: NA
clone size: few
CDR3 protein: CASSFWGVNEQFF
CDR3 DNA: TGTGCCAGCAGCTTTTGGGGGGTAAATGAGCAGTTCTTC

V gene: TRBV19
J gene: TRBJ1-1
D gene: NA
clone size: NA
CDR3 protein: CASMSQRAEAFF
CDR3 DNA: TGTGCCAGTATGTCACAGAGGGCTGAAGCTTTCTTT

V gene: TRBV5-1
J gene: TRBJ1-3
D gene: TRBD1
clone size: NA
CDR3 protein: CASSPIGTGSGNTIYF
CDR3 DNA: TGCGCCAGCAGCCCTATTGGGACAGGGTCTGGAAACACCATATATTTT

V gene: TRBV6-5
J gene: TRBJ1-6
D gene: TRBD1
clone size: NA
CDR3 protein: CASTGEAGSPLHF
CDR3 DNA: TGTGCCAGTACAGGGGAGGCTGGGTCACCCCTCCACTTT

V gene: TRBV4-2
J gene: TRBJ2-2
D gene: TRBD2
clone size: NA
CDR3 protein: CASSQERGLAGGRNTGELFF
CDR3 DNA: TGTGCCAGCAGCCAAGAGAGAGGGCTAGCGGGGGGTCGCAACACCGGGGAGCTGTTTTTT

V gene: TRBV6-1
J gene: TRBJ1-5
D gene: TRBD1
clone size: NA
CDR3 protein: CASSEKTGNQPQHF
CDR3 DNA: TGTGCCAGCAGTGAAAAGACAGGGAATCAGCCCCAGCATTTT

V gene: TRBV7-9
J gene: TRBJ2-5
D gene: NA
clone size: NA
CDR3 protein: CASSLEGARETQYF
CDR3 DNA: TGTGCCAGCAGCTTAGAAGGGGCAAGGGAGACCCAGTACTTC

V gene: TRBV7-3
J gene: TRBJ2-3
D gene: TRBD2
clone size: NA
CDR3 protein: CASSLGAGGRQDTQYF
CDR3 DNA: TGTGCCAGCAGCTTAGGAGCGGGGGGGCGTCAAGATACGCAGTATTTT

V gene: TRBV4-2
J gene: TRBJ1-2
D gene: NA
clone size: NA
CDR3 protein: CASSQDLVGDYYGYTF
CDR3 DNA: TGTGCCAGCAGCCAAGATTTGGTAGGGGACTACTATGGCTACACCTTC

V gene: TRBV29-1
J gene: TRBJ1-1
D gene: TRBD1
clone size: NA
CDR3 protein: CSHGQGERGAFF
CDR3 DNA: TGCAGTCATGGACAGGGTGAGAGAGGAGCTTTCTTT

V gene: TRBV12-5
J gene: TRBJ1-5
D gene: NA
clone size: NA
CDR3 protein: CASGPGTFTNQPQHF
CDR3 DNA: TGTGCTAGTGGCCCCGGGACATTTACCAATCAGCCCCAGCATTTT

V gene: TRBV27
J gene: TRBJ1-2
D gene: TRBD1
clone size: NA
CDR3 protein: CASSFTGGHGYTF
CDR3 DNA: TGTGCCAGCAGTTTTACAGGGGGCCATGGCTACACCTTC

V gene: TRBV7-8
J gene: TRBJ2-1
D gene: TRBD2
clone size: NA
CDR3 protein: CASSLGAGGPNEQFF
CDR3 DNA: TGTGCCAGCAGCTTAGGAGCGGGGGGCCCAAATGAGCAGTTCTTC

V gene: TRBV28
J gene: TRBJ1-6
D gene: TRBD1
clone size: few
CDR3 protein: CASRNGQGRNSPLHF
CDR3 DNA: TGTGCCAGCAGAAACGGACAGGGGAGGAATTCACCCCTCCACTTT

V gene: TRBV15
J gene: TRBJ1-1
D gene: NA
clone size: NA
CDR3 protein: CATSVRRGSEAFF
CDR3 DNA: TGTGCCACCAGCGTAAGAAGGGGGTCTGAAGCTTTCTTT

V gene: TRBV4-3
J gene: TRBJ2-3
D gene: TRBD2
clone size: NA
CDR3 protein: CASSQETSQADTQYF
CDR3 DNA: TGCGCCAGCAGCCAAGAGACTAGCCAGGCAGATACGCAGTATTTT

V gene: TRBV5-1
J gene: TRBJ1-1
D gene: TRBD1
clone size: NA
CDR3 protein: CASSAGQLFEAFF
CDR3 DNA: TGCGCCAGCAGCGCGGGACAGCTATTTGAAGCTTTCTTT

V gene: TRBV5-1
J gene: TRBJ1-4
D gene: NA
clone size: NA
CDR3 protein: CASSLGGGEKLFF
CDR3 DNA: TGCGCCAGCAGCTTGGGGGGCGGCGAAAAACTGTTTTTT

V gene: TRBV3-1/TRBV3-2
J gene: TRBJ2-5
D gene: TRBD2
clone size: NA
CDR3 protein: CASSQDRAGGPRETQYF
CDR3 DNA: TGTGCCAGCAGCCAAGATAGAGCGGGGGGGCCGAGAGAGACCCAGTACTTC

V gene: TRBV29-1
J gene: TRBJ1-2
D gene: NA
clone size: NA
CDR3 protein: CSVDPANYGYTF
CDR3 DNA: TGCAGCGTTGATCCAGCTAACTATGGCTACACCTTC

V gene: TRBV10-3
J gene: TRBJ1-2
D gene: NA
clone size: NA
CDR3 protein: CAISDLTPDYGYTF
CDR3 DNA: TGTGCCATCAGTGATTTAACACCCGACTATGGCTACACCTTC

V gene: TRBV6-2/TRBV6-3
J gene: TRBJ1-2
D gene: NA
clone size: NA
CDR3 protein: CASSSQDTGVYGYTF
CDR3 DNA: TGTGCCAGCAGTTCCCAGGACACCGGAGTCTATGGCTACACCTTC

V gene: TRBV29-1
J gene: TRBJ1-2
D gene: NA
clone size: NA
CDR3 protein: CSVLSANYGYTF
CDR3 DNA: TGCAGCGTCCTCTCAGCTAACTATGGCTACACCTTC

V gene: TRBV15
J gene: TRBJ1-5
D gene: TRBD1
clone size: NA
CDR3 protein: CATSRDRPGQKKYSNQPQHF
CDR3 DNA: TGTGCCACCAGCAGAGATCGCCCGGGACAGAAGAAATATAGCAATCAGCCCCAGCATTTT

V gene: TRBV7-2
J gene: TRBJ1-2
D gene: TRBD1
clone size: few
CDR3 protein: CASSWGQDDGYTF
CDR3 DNA: TGTGCCAGCAGCTGGGGACAGGATGATGGCTACACCTTC

V gene: TRBV7-3
J gene: TRBJ2-2
D gene: NA
clone size: NA
CDR3 protein: CASRPGANTGELFF
CDR3 DNA: TGTGCCAGCAGACCCGGGGCGAACACCGGGGAGCTGTTTTTT

V gene: TRBV6-1
J gene: TRBJ2-7
D gene: NA
clone size: NA
CDR3 protein: CASSEGGTLGYEQYF
CDR3 DNA: TGTGCCAGCAGTGAAGGAGGGACACTCGGCTACGAGCAGTACTTC

V gene: TRBV18
J gene: TRBJ2-1
D gene: NA
clone size: NA
CDR3 protein: CASSPNLETGYNEQFF
CDR3 DNA: TGTGCCAGCTCACCTAACCTCGAGACAGGCTACAATGAGCAGTTCTTC

V gene: TRBV7-2
J gene: TRBJ1-5
D gene: TRBD1
clone size: NA
CDR3 protein: CASSADRGRNQPQHF
CDR3 DNA: TGTGCCAGCAGCGCGGACAGGGGGCGGAATCAGCCCCAGCATTTT

V gene: TRBV9
J gene: TRBJ1-5
D gene: TRBD1
clone size: once
CDR3 protein: CASSAGAGGRPQHF
CDR3 DNA: TGTGCCAGCAGCGCCGGGGCAGGGGGACGGCCCCAGCATTTT

V gene: TRBV6-6
J gene: TRBJ1-1
D gene: NA
clone size: NA
CDR3 protein: CAASYRDDTEAFF
CDR3 DNA: TGTGCCGCCTCATACAGGGACGACACTGAAGCTTTCTTT

V gene: TRBV5-4
J gene: TRBJ2-7
D gene: NA
clone size: few
CDR3 protein: CASSKRDSPIPHEQYF
CDR3 DNA: TGTGCCAGCAGCAAGAGGGACTCCCCTATTCCCCACGAGCAGTACTTC

V gene: TRBV18
J gene: TRBJ2-1
D gene: TRBD1
clone size: NA
CDR3 protein: CASSPPDRKSEQFF
CDR3 DNA: TGTGCCAGCTCACCCCCGGACAGGAAGAGTGAGCAGTTCTTC

V gene: TRBV25-1
J gene: TRBJ2-5
D gene: NA
clone size: NA
CDR3 protein: CASSVDQGGETQYF
CDR3 DNA: TGTGCCAGCAGTGTCGATCAGGGGGGAGAGACCCAGTACTTC

V gene: TRBV6-5
J gene: TRBJ2-2
D gene: NA
clone size: NA
CDR3 protein: CACVSNTGELFF
CDR3 DNA: TGTGCCTGCGTGTCGAACACCGGGGAGCTGTTTTTT

V gene: TRBV28
J gene: TRBJ1-2
D gene: NA
clone size: few
CDR3 protein: CASTTPGGNYGYTF
CDR3 DNA: TGTGCCAGCACCACCCCAGGCGGGAACTATGGCTACACCTTC

V gene: TRBV28
J gene: TRBJ2-7
D gene: NA
clone size: NA
CDR3 protein: CASILRKGGEQYF
CDR3 DNA: TGTGCCAGCATTTTAAGGAAGGGGGGGGAGCAGTACTTC

V gene: TRBV28
J gene: TRBJ1-2
D gene: NA
clone size: NA
CDR3 protein: CASSPRSPPGYTF
CDR3 DNA: TGTGCCAGCAGTCCCCGGAGCCCTCCTGGCTACACCTTC

V gene: TRBV5-1
J gene: TRBJ1-2
D gene: NA
clone size: NA
CDR3 protein: CASSLVVAGEHYGYTF
CDR3 DNA: TGCGCCAGCAGCTTGGTAGTGGCAGGGGAGCACTATGGCTACACCTTC

V gene: TRBV11-3
J gene: TRBJ2-7
D gene: NA
clone size: NA
CDR3 protein: CASSLGGASYEQYF
CDR3 DNA: TGTGCCAGCAGCTTAGGGGGCGCCTCTTACGAGCAGTACTTC

V gene: TRBV5-1
J gene: TRBJ1-4
D gene: NA
clone size: few
CDR3 protein: CASSSEPQSNEKLFF
CDR3 DNA: TGCGCCAGCAGCTCCGAGCCGCAATCTAATGAAAAACTGTTTTTT

V gene: TRBV7-2
J gene: TRBJ2-1
D gene: NA
clone size: NA
CDR3 protein: CASSLSSRNNEQFF
CDR3 DNA: TGTGCCAGCAGCTTGAGTAGCAGAAACAATGAGCAGTTCTTC

V gene: TRBV18
J gene: TRBJ1-5
D gene: NA
clone size: NA
CDR3 protein: CASSPPEGRDQPQHF
CDR3 DNA: TGTGCCAGCTCACCACCGGAGGGGAGGGATCAGCCCCAGCATTTT

V gene: TRBV29-1
J gene: TRBJ2-5
D gene: TRBD2
clone size: NA
CDR3 protein: CSVEDLRRLAGGVQYF
CDR3 DNA: TGCAGCGTTGAAGATCTTCGGCGGCTAGCGGGGGGTGTCCAGTACTTC

V gene: TRBV2
J gene: TRBJ2-1
D gene: TRBD2
clone size: NA
CDR3 protein: CASRGTSGGAYNEQFF
CDR3 DNA: TGTGCCAGCAGAGGGACTAGCGGGGGGGCTTACAATGAGCAGTTCTTC